The clone carrying this T cell receptor (beta chain) was observed a few times. TCRdb recomputed calls from the 5' RACE reads with MiXCR, one row per CDR3 protein. The sample consists of 100,000 or so distinct CDR3 sequences, roughly 18% of them appearing once. This entry is derived from a study of T cells of healthy individuals. This CDR3 comprises 14 residues. V was cut by 5 bases and J by 2 bases, with 13 bases left in between. In germline, CDR1 is SGHRS, CDR2 YFSETQ. The chain combines TRBV5-1 with TRBJ2-5; unclear D gene. The receptor was isolated from a human donor in good health. The CDR3 reads CASRPEPVQETQYF. The CDR3 DNA reads TGCGCCAGCAGGCCTGAACCGGTGCAAGAGACCCAGTACTTC.